The subject of this entry is one T cell receptor beta chain. Its antigen is currently unknown. This record comes from a study of a mutant IDH1 vaccine in newly diagnosed glioma. Sequenced by immunoSEQ multiplex PCR; TCRdb stores in-frame clones only, minus some. The sample carries approximately 30,000 clones, around 80% recorded once. CDR3 length: 13 amino acids. Trimming took 7 bases from V and 7 from J; bases not matched to a gene: 7. Germline CDR1 and CDR2: SNHLY and FYNNEI. Documented time point: week 23, last vaccination. Topical imiquimod was applied with each vaccine dose, which held 300 ug of mutant IDH1 20-mer peptide. New WHO grade 3 or 4 IDH1-mutant, ATRX-lost astrocytomas were present in all donors.

This rearrangement joins TRBV2 to TRBJ2-5; 9 bases are shared with TRBD2. The receptor was isolated from a woman aged 25 to 39 with glioma. The material was PBMCs, obtained from a glioma patient whose treatment included an IDH1 peptide vaccine. CDR3 sequence (DNA): TGTGCCAGCATGGGGACTAGCCGGGGGACCCAGTACTTC. Its protein is CASMGTSRGTQYF. The full variable domain, completed using reference TRBV2 and TRBJ2-5, is EPEVTQTPSHQVTQMGQEVILRCVPISNHLYFYWYRQILGQKVEFLVSFYNNEISEKSEIFDDQFSVERPDGSNFTLKIRSTKLEDSAMYFCASMGTSRGTQYFGPGTRLLVL.